This T cell receptor beta chain is drawn from a study of blood T cell repertoires in COVID-19. Study information: Collection of acute and convalescent COVID-19 samples took place in the United States, Italy and Spain.

Participants came from roughly 23 US areas, aged roughly 18 to 95 years. Recovered status applied to Cohort 3 donors who had two consecutive negative PCRs. It also applied to those with clearance or with symptom resolution. V lost 3 bases and J 1 base, leaving 10 bases between the germline ends. The CDR3 is 14 amino acids. Germline V gene sequence: CDR1 MGHRA, CDR2 YSYEKL. Method: immunoSEQ multiplex PCR; TCRdb's copy keeps in-frame clones and lacks some. The sample consists of fewer than 300,000 clones, 80% to 95% of them appearing once. Sequencing was done on a sample of PBMCs or T cells enriched from blood (not recorded which). This clonotype was sampled from a woman aged 25 to 45 who had recovered from COVID-19. The chain has TRBV4-1 and TRBJ2-7; possible D gene TRBD1, 5 bases. The CDR3, as DNA: TGCGCCAGCAGCCAGGGGCCTGGTTCCTACGAGCAGTACTTC. Residues: CASSQGPGSYEQYF.